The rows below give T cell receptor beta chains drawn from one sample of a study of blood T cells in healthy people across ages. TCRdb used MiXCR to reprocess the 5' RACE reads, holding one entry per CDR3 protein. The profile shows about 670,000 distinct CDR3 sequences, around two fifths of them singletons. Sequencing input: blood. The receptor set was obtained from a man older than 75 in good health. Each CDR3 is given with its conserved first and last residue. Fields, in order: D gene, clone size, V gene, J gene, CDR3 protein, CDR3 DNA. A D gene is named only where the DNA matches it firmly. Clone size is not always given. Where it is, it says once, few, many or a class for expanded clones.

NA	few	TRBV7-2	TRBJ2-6	CASSLGLGSSGANVLTF	TGTGCCAGCAGCTTAGGGTTGGGCAGCTCTGGGGCCAACGTCCTGACTTTC
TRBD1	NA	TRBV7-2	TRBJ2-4	CASSRQGVVKNIQYF	TGTGCCAGCAGCCGACAGGGAGTAGTCAAAAACATTCAGTACTTC
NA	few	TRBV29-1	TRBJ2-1	CSVVPGGRGDEQFF	TGCAGCGTTGTCCCGGGAGGCAGGGGAGATGAGCAGTTCTTC
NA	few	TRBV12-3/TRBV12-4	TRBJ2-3	CASNRQSTDTQYF	TGTGCCAGCAACAGACAGAGCACAGATACGCAGTATTTT
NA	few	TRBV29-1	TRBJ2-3	CSVEDSATTQYF	TGCAGCGTTGAAGACTCAGCGACTACGCAGTATTTT
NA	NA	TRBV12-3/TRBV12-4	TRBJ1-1	CASSFTGRTEAFF	TGTGCCAGCAGTTTCACAGGGCGCACTGAAGCTTTCTTT
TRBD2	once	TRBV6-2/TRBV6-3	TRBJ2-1	CASSWISGGATEQFF	TGTGCCAGCAGTTGGATTAGCGGGGGGGCCACTGAGCAGTTCTTC
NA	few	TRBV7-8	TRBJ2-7	CASSLALGGDSYEQYF	TGTGCCAGCAGCTTAGCGCTAGGAGGGGATAGCTACGAGCAGTACTTC
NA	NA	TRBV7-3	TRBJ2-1	CASSLTPSLQGRSYNEQFF	TGTGCCAGCAGCTTAACTCCGTCCTTACAGGGGAGGTCCTACAATGAGCAGTTCTTC
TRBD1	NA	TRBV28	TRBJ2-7	CASSSYPGTVSYEQYF	TGTGCCAGCAGTTCCTATCCCGGGACAGTCTCCTACGAGCAGTACTTC
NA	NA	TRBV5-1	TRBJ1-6	CASRWEHNSPLHF	TGCGCCAGCAGGTGGGAGCATAATTCACCCCTCCACTTT
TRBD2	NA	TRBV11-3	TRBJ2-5	CASSPGTSGGGKTQYF	TGTGCCAGCAGCCCCGGGACTAGCGGGGGAGGGAAGACCCAGTACTTC
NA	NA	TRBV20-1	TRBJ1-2	CSARDPNSLPYGYTF	TGCAGTGCTAGAGATCCCAACAGCTTACCCTATGGCTACACCTTC
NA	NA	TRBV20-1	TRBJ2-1	CSATPPGAFNEQFF	TGCAGTGCCACACCTCCGGGAGCTTTTAATGAGCAGTTCTTC
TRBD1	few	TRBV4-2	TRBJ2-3	CASSQSTPSGTGGIDTQYF	TGTGCCAGCAGCCAGTCGACCCCCTCCGGGACAGGGGGAATAGATACGCAGTATTTT
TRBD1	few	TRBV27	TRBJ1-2	CASSFTGTGNYGYTF	TGTGCCAGCAGTTTCACCGGGACAGGGAACTATGGCTACACCTTC
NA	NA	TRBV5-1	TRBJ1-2	CASSRVGGGYTF	TGCGCCAGCTCTAGGGTTGGCGGTGGCTACACCTTC
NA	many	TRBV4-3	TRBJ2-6	CASSQDRWGGANVLTF	TGCGCCAGCAGCCAAGATAGGTGGGGTGGGGCCAACGTCCTGACTTTC
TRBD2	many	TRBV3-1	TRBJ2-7	CASSRFLTSGRAIEQYF	TGTGCCAGCAGCCGATTCCTCACTAGCGGGAGGGCCATCGAGCAGTACTTC
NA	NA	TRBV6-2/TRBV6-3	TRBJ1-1	CASSLYTEAFF	TGTGCCAGCAGTTTGTACACTGAAGCTTTCTTT
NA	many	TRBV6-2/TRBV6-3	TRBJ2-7	CASSYNPGSEQYF	TGTGCCAGCAGTTACAACCCAGGTTCTGAGCAGTACTTC
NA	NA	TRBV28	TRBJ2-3	CASSFSDGLDTQYF	TGTGCCAGCAGTTTCTCCGATGGGTTAGATACGCAGTATTTT
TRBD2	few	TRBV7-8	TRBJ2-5	CASSPQQGGEQYF	TGTGCCAGCAGCCCACAGCAGGGAGGGGAGCAGTACTTC
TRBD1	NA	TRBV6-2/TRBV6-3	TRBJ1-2	CASTVPGQGTWYGYTF	TGTGCCAGCACCGTACCGGGACAGGGGACGTGGTATGGCTACACCTTC
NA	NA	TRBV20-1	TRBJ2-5	CSAPKGLAGETQYF	TGCAGTGCCCCAAAGGGTCTAGCAGGGGAGACCCAGTACTTC
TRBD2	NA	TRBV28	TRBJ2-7	CASSRRLAGVGEQYF	TGTGCCAGCAGCCGCCGACTAGCGGGAGTGGGTGAGCAGTACTTC
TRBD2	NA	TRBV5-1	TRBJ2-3	CASSLLAGRDTQYF	TGCGCCAGCAGCTTGCTAGCGGGCAGAGATACGCAGTATTTT
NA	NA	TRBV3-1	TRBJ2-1	CASSQDLGDNNEQFF	TGTGCCAGCAGCCAAGATCTAGGGGACAACAATGAGCAGTTCTTC
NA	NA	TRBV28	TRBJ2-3	CASRPRLTTDTQYF	TGTGCCAGCAGGCCAAGGCTTACCACAGATACGCAGTATTTT
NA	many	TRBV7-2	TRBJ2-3	CASCTYSSTDTQYF	TGTGCCAGCTGTACCTATTCTAGCACAGATACGCAGTATTTT
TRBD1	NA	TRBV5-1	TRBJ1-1	CASSSDRVVEAFF	TGCGCCAGCAGCTCGGACAGGGTGGTTGAAGCTTTCTTT
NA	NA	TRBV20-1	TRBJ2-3	CSARDGGGIGDTQYF	TGCAGTGCTAGAGATGGAGGGGGAATAGGGGATACGCAGTATTTT
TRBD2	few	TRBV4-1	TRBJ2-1	CASSQDSQRGANEQFF	TGCGCCAGCAGCCAAGATTCGCAGCGGGGGGCGAATGAGCAGTTCTTC
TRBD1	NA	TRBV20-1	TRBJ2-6	CSARTRPGQGLSGANVLTF	TGCAGTGCTAGAACTAGGCCGGGACAGGGACTCTCTGGGGCCAACGTCCTGACTTTC
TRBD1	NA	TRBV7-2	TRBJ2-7	CASSLGAGTGAYEQYF	TGTGCCAGCAGCTTAGGGGCCGGGACAGGTGCCTACGAGCAGTACTTC
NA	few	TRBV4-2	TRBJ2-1	CASSQEQSRTLGEQFF	TGTGCCAGCAGCCAAGAACAGAGCAGGACTTTAGGTGAGCAGTTCTTC
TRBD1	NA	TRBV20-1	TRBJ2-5	CSARGGTGQVTQYF	TGCAGTGCTAGAGGCGGGACAGGCCAAGTGACCCAGTACTTC
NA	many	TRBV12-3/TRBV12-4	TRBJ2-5	CASSLSWETQYF	TGTGCCAGCAGTTTAAGTTGGGAGACCCAGTACTTC
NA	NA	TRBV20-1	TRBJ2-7	CSAQGHYEQYF	TGCAGTGCTCAGGGCCACTACGAGCAGTACTTC
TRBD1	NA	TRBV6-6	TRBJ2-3	CASSTRDRNTDTQYF	TGTGCCAGCAGTACTCGGGACAGGAACACAGATACGCAGTATTTT
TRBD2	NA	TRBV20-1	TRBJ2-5	CSARVYGAGVEETQYF	TGCAGTGCTAGAGTTTACGGAGCGGGAGTTGAAGAGACCCAGTACTTC
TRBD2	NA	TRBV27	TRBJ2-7	CASSSSRNLAGSYNEQYF	TGTGCCAGCAGTTCTTCCCGCAATCTAGCGGGCTCCTACAATGAGCAGTACTTC
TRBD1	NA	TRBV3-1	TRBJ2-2	CASSQRDRGTGELFF	TGTGCCAGCAGCCAAAGGGACAGGGGCACCGGGGAGCTGTTTTTT
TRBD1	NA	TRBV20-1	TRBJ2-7	CSATFRGLQREQYF	TGCAGTGCTACCTTCAGGGGGCTCCAACGCGAGCAGTACTTC
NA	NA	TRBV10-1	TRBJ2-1	CASSESGREQFF	TGCGCCAGCAGTGAGTCGGGCCGTGAGCAGTTCTTC
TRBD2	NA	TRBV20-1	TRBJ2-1	CSARDSGLANNEQFF	TGCAGTGCTAGAGATTCGGGACTAGCAAACAATGAGCAGTTCTTC
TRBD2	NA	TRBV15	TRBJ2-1	CATSTAGGRYNEQFF	TGTGCCACCAGCACTGCGGGGGGGAGGTACAATGAGCAGTTCTTC
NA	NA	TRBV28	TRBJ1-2	CASSPRGRSYGYTF	TGTGCCAGCAGTCCCCGGGGGCGGAGCTATGGCTACACCTTC
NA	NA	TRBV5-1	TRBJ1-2	CASSLEGSFGNGYTF	TGCGCCAGCAGCTTGGAGGGGAGTTTTGGGAATGGCTACACCTTC
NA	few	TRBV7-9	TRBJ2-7	CASRPTTGHEQYF	TGTGCCAGCAGACCCACGACTGGCCACGAGCAGTACTTC
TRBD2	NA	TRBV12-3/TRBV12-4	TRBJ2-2	CATTFAGGGTGELFF	TGTGCCACTACCTTTGCTGGCGGGGGCACCGGGGAGCTGTTTTTT
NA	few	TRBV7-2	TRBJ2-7	CASSPQFVGNYEQYF	TGTGCCAGCAGCCCCCAGTTTGTGGGGAACTACGAGCAGTACTTC
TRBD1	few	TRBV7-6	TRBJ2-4	CASSADPTGAKNIQYF	TGTGCCAGCAGCGCTGACCCGACAGGGGCCAAAAACATTCAGTACTTC
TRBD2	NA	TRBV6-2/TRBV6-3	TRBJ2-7	CASSPRLAGAQYF	TGTGCCAGCAGTCCCCGACTAGCGGGGGCGCAGTACTTC
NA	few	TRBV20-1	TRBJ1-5	CSARRGAENQPQHF	TGCAGTGCCCGACGGGGGGCGGAGAATCAGCCCCAGCATTTT
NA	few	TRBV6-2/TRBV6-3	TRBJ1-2	CASGLNYGYTF	TGTGCCAGCGGACTGAACTATGGCTACACCTTC
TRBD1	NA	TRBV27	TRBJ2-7	CASSPRPQPGQTSSYEQYF	TGTGCCAGCAGTCCGCGACCACAGCCGGGACAGACCAGCTCCTACGAGCAGTACTTC
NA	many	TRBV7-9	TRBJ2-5	CASSKVRETQYF	TGTGCCAGCAGCAAGGTGCGAGAGACCCAGTACTTC
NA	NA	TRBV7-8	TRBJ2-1	CASSLEAARAYNEQFF	TGTGCCAGCAGCTTAGAGGCGGCTAGGGCCTACAATGAGCAGTTCTTC
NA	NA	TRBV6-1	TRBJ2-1	CASSEDRASGNEQFF	TGTGCCAGCAGTGAAGACAGGGCCTCGGGCAATGAGCAGTTCTTC